This entry concerns a single TCR delta chain. What it binds is unknown. This specimen belongs to a study of γδ T cells in repeated Plasmodium falciparum infection. Study at large: Age- and gender-matched Australian children served as comparison for malaria-exposed Malian children. Donors had four controlled P. falciparum NF54 infections over roughly 590 days.

Study-wide results and limits: Compared with Australian children, Malian Vdelta2-negative repertoires seemed more clonal, less diverse, less shared.

Flow sorting of PBMC yielded separate Vgamma9/Vdelta2+ and Vdelta2-negative gammadelta T cell populations for bulk repertoire analysis. TCRdb reanalyzed the multiplex PCR reads using CATT. This sample has roughly 50,000 delta-chain clones; approximately 1.5% occur once, and the top ten carry around 8.6%. Germline loops: CDR1 TSWWSYY, CDR2 QGS. V lost 2 bases, J lost 3 bases, and 18 bases stayed unmatched. The CDR3 sequence is 19 residues long. The source is a pool of human donors (malaria-infected and uninfected, not separated). The V call is TRDV1, the J call TRDJ1; TRDD3 matches 7 bases. The J gene, missing from TCRdb, was assigned here through DNA to germline matching. The sequenced sample was gamma-delta T cells from blood. CDR3 DNA sequence: TGTGCTCTTGGGGAAGTGGGCCTACTTCATTACTGGGGACCCGATAAACTCATCTTT. Its protein product is CALGEVGLLHYWGPDKLIF.